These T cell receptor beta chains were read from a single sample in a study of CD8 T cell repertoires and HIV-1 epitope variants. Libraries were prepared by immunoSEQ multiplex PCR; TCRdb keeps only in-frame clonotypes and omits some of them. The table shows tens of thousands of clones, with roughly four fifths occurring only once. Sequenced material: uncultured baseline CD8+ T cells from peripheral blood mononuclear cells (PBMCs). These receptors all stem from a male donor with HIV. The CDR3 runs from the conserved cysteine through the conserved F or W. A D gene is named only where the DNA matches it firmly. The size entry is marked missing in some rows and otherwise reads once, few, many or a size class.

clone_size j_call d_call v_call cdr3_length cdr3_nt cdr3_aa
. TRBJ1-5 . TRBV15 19 TGTGCCACCAGCAGAGAAACTTTATCCGAGGACAGCCTGAATCAGCCCCAGCATTTT CATSRETLSEDSLNQPQHF
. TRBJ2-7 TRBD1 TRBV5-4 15 TGTGCCAGCAGCTCGCAGGGGGCGAGCTCCTACGAGCAGTACTTC CASSSQGASSYEQYF
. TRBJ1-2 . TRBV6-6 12 TGTGCCAGCAGTTACAGGTTAGGTGGCTACACCTTC CASSYRLGGYTF
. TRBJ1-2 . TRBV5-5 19 TGTGCCAGCAGCTTTAGTCCCATGCTGGTTCAGGGACCGCTACACGGCTACACCTTC CASSFSPMLVQGPLHGYTF
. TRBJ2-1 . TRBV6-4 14 TGTGCCAGCAGTAGGGAGAGGGGGTACAATGAGCAGTTCTTC CASSRERGYNEQFF
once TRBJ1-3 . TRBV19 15 TGTGCCAGTAGTTCCGCACTCTTCTCTGGAAACACCATATATTTT CASSSALFSGNTIYF
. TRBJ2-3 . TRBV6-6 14 TGTGCCAGCAGCCTGATATTACGGGCGGATACGCAGTATTTT CASSLILRADTQYF
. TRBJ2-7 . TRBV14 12 TGTGCCAGCAGCCAAGAGGTCGACGAGCAGTACTTC CASSQEVDEQYF
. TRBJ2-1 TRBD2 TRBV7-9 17 TGTGCCAGCAGCCGGGGGGACGGGAGGACGTCCTACAATGAGCAGTTCTTC CASSRGDGRTSYNEQFF
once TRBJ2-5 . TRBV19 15 TGTGCCAGTAGTATAGATGGGGCAGTACAAGAGACCCAGTACTTC CASSIDGAVQETQYF
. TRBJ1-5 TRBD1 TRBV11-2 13 TGTGCCAGCAGCGACAGGGCCACGATGCCCCAGCATTTT CASSDRATMPQHF
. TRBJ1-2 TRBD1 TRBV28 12 TGCGCAACAGGGGGCCCTCCAGTTGGCTACACCTTC CATGGPPVGYTF
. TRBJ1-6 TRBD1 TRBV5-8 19 TGTGCCAGCAGCTTGGGACCCCTCGACAGGGGGCTGATTAATTCACCCCTCCACTTT CASSLGPLDRGLINSPLHF
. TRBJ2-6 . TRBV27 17 TGTGCCAGCAGTCCACGGGACATCAGCTCTGGGGCCAACGTCCTGACTTTC CASSPRDISSGANVLTF
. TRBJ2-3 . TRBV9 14 TGTGCCAGCAGCGTAGCCCTAGCTACAGATACGCAGTATTTT CASSVALATDTQYF
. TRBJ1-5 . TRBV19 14 TGTGCCAGTAGAGGGGGTTATAGCAATCAGCCCCAGCATTTT CASRGGYSNQPQHF
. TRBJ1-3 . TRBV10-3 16 TGTGCCATCAGTGAGACCTCCCAGGGAACCGGAAACACCATATATTTT CAISETSQGTGNTIYF
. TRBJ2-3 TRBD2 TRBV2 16 TGTGCCAGCAGCCCCCTAGCGGGGGGGTTCACAGATACGCAGTATTTT CASSPLAGGFTDTQYF
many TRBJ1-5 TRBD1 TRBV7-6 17 TGTGCCAGCAGCTTAGCGGTGGGACAGGGAAGCAATCAGCCCCAGCATTTT CASSLAVGQGSNQPQHF
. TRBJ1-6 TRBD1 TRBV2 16 TGTGCCAGCAGTGAAGGAAGGGGACAGGGAGGTTCACCCCTCCACTTT CASSEGRGQGGSPLHF
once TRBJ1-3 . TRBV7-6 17 TGTGCCAGCAGCCTTCGGACGGATTCCATCTCTGGAAACACCATATATTTT CASSLRTDSISGNTIYF
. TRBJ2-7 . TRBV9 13 TGTGCCAGCAGCTCTCGAGATAACTACGAGCAGTACTTC CASSSRDNYEQYF
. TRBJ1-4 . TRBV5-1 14 TGCGCCAGCAGCTTGCCGGGGGCGGGAGAAAAACTGTTTTTT CASSLPGAGEKLFF
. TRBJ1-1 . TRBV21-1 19 TGTGCCAGCGCTACTCGGAGGGGCAGGGTAATTCCTAACGACACTGAAGCTTTCTTT CASATRRGRVIPNDTEAFF
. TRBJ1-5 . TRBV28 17 TGTGCCAGCAGTAAGAAAAGAAACTTGGCGTTCAATCAGCCCCAGCATTTT CASSKKRNLAFNQPQHF
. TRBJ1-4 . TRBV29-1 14 TGCAGCGTTGAAGTCGAAGGTCAGGGGGAAAAACTGTTTTTT CSVEVEGQGEKLFF
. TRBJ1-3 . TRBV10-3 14 TGTGCCATCAGTGGAGGGGGCTCTGGAAACACCATATATTTT CAISGGGSGNTIYF
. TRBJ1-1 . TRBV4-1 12 TGCGCCAGCAGACAAGGGGACACTGAAGCTTTCTTT CASRQGDTEAFF